This T cell receptor beta chain derives from a study of T cell responses to AZD1222 COVID-19 vaccine. Study-level background: Both about-4-week and about-12-week second-dose recipients were combined. Study-wide findings and caveats: Most donors were white British and more were female, and clonal diversity was possibly underestimated. Nearly half of unique spike-specific TCRs reportedly avoided B.1.351 and B.1.1.7 mutated regions.

Clones were read by immunoSEQ multiplex PCR, and TCRdb kept only the in-frame ones, dropping some. The table records about 120,000 clones, more than 75% of them present only once. This clone was found once. Antigen unknown. The CDR3 loop spans 14 amino acids. Per the germline V gene, CDR1 is SNHLY and CDR2 is FYNNEI. V was clipped by 6 bases and J by 8 bases, with 19 bases between them. This sequence was found in an adult in good health. This sequence joins TRBV2 and TRBJ1-1; D call uncertain. The material sequenced was peripheral blood, taken on day 0 of AZD1222 vaccination. The CDR3 loop is CASSFRGSIVEAFF. CDR3 sequence (DNA): TGTGCCAGCAGCTTCCGCGGGTCGATAGTGGAAGCTTTCTTT.